Presented here are 21 T cell receptor beta chains from one specimen sequenced in a study of blood T cell repertoires in COVID-19 (dated by TCRdb to about 2020). The library was built by means of the immunoSEQ multiplex PCR assay. TCRdb limited this immuneACCESS table to in-frame rearrangements with V and J called. A share of clones is missing; checked studies link under half to unresolved V genes, and the rest is unexplained. The sample records some 40,000 clones, about nine tenths of which are singletons. Approximately 20% of the sample belongs to the ten largest clones. Specimen: peripheral blood. Receptor source: a man between 65 and 85 years old with acute or convalescent COVID-19.

The chain links TRBV5-1 to TRBJ2-1, with D perhaps matching TRBD2 (6 bases). The germline V gene encodes CDR1 SGHRS and CDR2 YFSETQ. This CDR3 comprises 15 residues. V was shortened by 5 bases and J by 3 bases, with 15 bases between the two germline ends. CDR3 amino acids: CASSSGTLLYNEQFF. DNA of the CDR3: TGCGCCAGCAGTTCCGGGACTCTACTCTACAATGAGCAGTTCTTC.

This clone has a single count. V and J are TRBV6-2 or TRBV6-3 and TRBJ1-1, with TRBD1 matching over 7 bases. The CDR3 covers 16 residues. The V and J ends lost 2 bases and 0 bases, in that order; junction bases with no gene match: 6. CDR1 MNHEY and CDR2 SVGEGT come from the germline V gene. CDR3 protein: CASSYRTGPMNTEAFF. CDR3 coding DNA: TGTGCCAGCAGTTACCGGACAGGACCTATGAACACTGAAGCTTTCTTT.

The J gene is TRBJ2-1, the V gene TRBV5-1; 16 bases map to TRBD2. V was clipped by 4 bases and J by 0 bases; unmatched bases: 7. This CDR3 region has 19 residues. Germline values: CDR1 SGHRS, CDR2 YFSETQ. CDR3 bases: TGCGCCAGCAGCGTTCCGGGACTAGCGGGAGGGATCTCCTACAATGAGCAGTTCTTC. Amino acids: CASSVPGLAGGISYNEQFF.

This clone has a handful of counts. Written as DNA, the CDR3 is TGCGCCAGCAGCTTGGGACAAGCACCCTCCTACAATGAGCAGTTCTTC. Protein product: CASSLGQAPSYNEQFF. V is TRBV5-1 and J is TRBJ2-1; no firm D call. The germline V gene encodes CDR1 SGHRS and CDR2 YFSETQ. The CDR3 length is 16 residues. V gave up 0 bases and J gave up 0 bases, with 10 bases separating them.

The chain carries TRBV6-6 and TRBJ2-3, with TRBD2 matching over 7 bases. The CDR3 is 15 residues long. Germline V gene sequence: CDR1 MNHNY, CDR2 SVGAGI (reference sequence). The V and J ends lost 7 bases and 0 bases, in that order; junction bases with no gene match: 7. CDR3 bases: TGTGCCAGCATATTAGCGGGCGCAAGCACAGATACGCAGTATTTT. Amino acids: CASILAGASTDTQYF.

This chain connects TRBV7-2 to TRBJ2-7, with 8 bases identical to TRBD1. Germline V gene lookup returns CDR1 SGHTA and CDR2 FQGNSA. Losses at the gene ends were 1 base for V and 1 base for J; bases not matched to a gene: 6. The CDR3 consists of 16 residues. CDR3 protein: CASSLGGTGLSYEQYF. The DNA of the CDR3 is TGTGCCAGCAGCTTAGGTGGGACAGGTCTATCCTACGAGCAGTACTTC.

The V call is TRBV20-1, the J call TRBJ2-7; perhaps TRBD1 as D (6 bases). The ends were cut back, 3 bases at V and 1 base at J, with 16 bases in the middle. The CDR3 spans 15 residues. Germline V gene sequence: CDR1 DFQATT, CDR2 SNEGSKA (reference sequence). For the CDR3, the DNA is TGCAGTGCTAGTTTTCCGGGAACAGGGTCCTACGAGCAGTACTTC. Amino acid sequence: CSASFPGTGSYEQYF.

V and J are TRBV5-1 and TRBJ2-7; the match to TRBD1 covers 10 bases. With V trimmed by 9 bases and J by 7 bases, 16 bases remained unmatched. The CDR3 contains 15 residues. Germline V gene data show CDR1 as SGHRS and CDR2 as YFSETQ. In DNA, the CDR3 is TGCGCCACGACCCCCGGGACAGGGGTTCGACGGGAGCAGTACTTC. This sequence encodes CATTPGTGVRREQYF.

The chain employs TRBV5-1 and TRBJ2-5; TRBD2 matches at 7 bases. The CDR3 loop spans 14 amino acids. V gave up 0 bases and J gave up 5 bases; unmatched junction bases: 4. The germline V gene encodes CDR1 SGHRS and CDR2 YFSETQ. DNA for the CDR3: TGCGCCAGCAGCTTGGCCGGGGAGGGGGAGACCCAGTACTTC. Encoded protein: CASSLAGEGETQYF.

This chain links TRBV5-1 with TRBJ2-5, with 7 bases that match TRBD1. The V segment lost 4 bases and the J segment 2 bases; nucleotides outside the gene matches: 5. The CDR3 covers 14 residues. CDR1 is SGHRS and CDR2 is YFSETQ in the germline V gene. CDR3 in DNA: TGCGCCAGCAGCGTGGAGACAGGGCAAGAGACCCAGTACTTC. Translation gives CASSVETGQETQYF.

The chain has TRBV10-3 and TRBJ1-1; TRBD1 is a possible D gene (5 bases). This CDR3 contains 14 residues. The V gene lost 0 bases and the J gene lost 6 bases, with 11 bases spanning the gap. Looked up from germline, CDR1 is ENHRY and CDR2 is SYGVKD. The CDR3 here is CAISESGGGPEAFF. The CDR3 DNA follows: TGTGCCATCAGTGAGTCCGGGGGGGGTCCTGAAGCTTTCTTT.

The chain carries TRBV5-4 and TRBJ1-1; 7 bases are shared with TRBD1. CDR1 is SGHNT, CDR2 YYREEE, per germline (reference sequence). The ends lost 0 bases at V and 1 base at J; junction bases unmatched: 3. The CDR3 loop spans 15 amino acids. CDR3 bases: TGTGCCAGCAGCTTGGAGGGGGCTAAGAACACTGAAGCTTTCTTT. Protein: CASSLEGAKNTEAFF.

This sequence joins TRBV25-1 and TRBJ2-3; D possibly corresponds to TRBD2 (5 bases). CDR1 is MGHDK and CDR2 is SYGVNS in the germline V gene. V lost 6 bases and J 0 bases, leaving 13 bases between the germline ends. This CDR3 spans 15 amino acids. The CDR3 nucleotides read TGTGCCAGCAGCGGACTCACATCAAGCACAGATACGCAGTATTTT. Its protein is CASSGLTSSTDTQYF.

V is TRBV3-1 (or the pseudogene TRBV3-2) and J is TRBJ2-6; D gene ambiguous. Germline V gene sequence: CDR1 LGHDT, CDR2 YNNKEL (reference sequence). This CDR3 spans 15 amino acids. Between the trimmed V and J ends, which lost 7 bases and 2 bases, there was a span of 12 bases. CDR3 DNA: TGTGCCAGCAACCTCATATCGGCTGGGGCCAACGTCCTGACTTTC. It encodes CASNLISAGANVLTF.

Only one count was recorded for this clone. The V and J genes are TRBV9 and TRBJ1-4; 8 nucleotides align to TRBD1. The V gene end was trimmed by 1 base and the J gene end by 8 bases; junction bases not matched to a gene: 4. CDR3 length: 14 residues. Per the germline V gene, CDR1 is SGDLS and CDR2 is YYNGEE. The CDR3 nucleotides read TGTGCCAGCAGCGTACAGGGGGCTACCGAAAAACTGTTTTTT. Its translation is CASSVQGATEKLFF.

V usage is TRBV7-9 and J usage is TRBJ2-1; D possibly corresponds to TRBD2 (6 bases). CDR1 and CDR2 from the germline V gene are SEHNR and FQNEAQ (reference sequence). The CDR3 loop spans 14 amino acids. Trimming left V 1 base short and J 8 bases short, with 12 bases between. The DNA for the CDR3 is TGTGCCAGCAGCTTAGAGAAGCGGGCCGATGAGCAGTTCTTC. This sequence encodes CASSLEKRADEQFF.

The chain employs TRBV25-1 and TRBJ2-7; TRBD1 matches at 9 bases. The CDR3 sequence is 16 residues long. The V gene end was trimmed by 3 bases and the J gene end by 4 bases; junction bases not matched to a gene: 10. Germline loops: CDR1 MGHDK, CDR2 SYGVNS. As DNA, the CDR3 is TGTGCCAGCAGTGACAACCCGGGACAGGGATATTACGAGCAGTACTTC. Translated: CASSDNPGQGYYEQYF.

The CDR3 bases are TGTGCCAGCAGCTTGCAGGAGGTGAACACTGAAGCTTTCTTT. It is translated as CASSLQEVNTEAFF. This chain connects TRBV7-8 to TRBJ1-1; D is unresolved. V gave up 3 bases and J gave up 0 bases, with 8 bases separating them. The length of the CDR3 is 14 residues. Germline-derived CDR1 and CDR2 are SGHVS and FQNEAQ.

This clone occurred once. CDR3 residues: CASTPRRESNEQYF. CDR3 coding DNA: TGTGCCAGTACCCCCCGGCGGGAGTCCAACGAGCAGTACTTC. The V gene is TRBV7-2, the J gene TRBJ2-7; 7 nucleotides align to TRBD2. Germline CDR1 reads SGHTA; CDR2 reads FQGNSA. The CDR3 consists of 14 residues. V lost 9 bases and J lost 5; bases outside the gene matches: 13.

This chain uses TRBV12-3 or TRBV12-4 with TRBJ1-2, with D uncertain. V lost 5 bases, J lost 5 bases, and 9 bases lay in between. The length of the CDR3 is 12 residues. CDR3 in amino acids: CASSPQVYGYTF. CDR3 coding DNA: TGTGCCAGCAGTCCTCAGGTATATGGCTACACCTTC.

V is TRBV19 and J is TRBJ1-4; D is possibly TRBD1 (5 bases). The CDR3 is 16 residues long. Germline V CDR1 and CDR2: LNHDA, SQIVND (reference sequence). V was cut by 5 bases and J by 7 bases, with 20 bases left in between. The CDR3 sequence is CASSSEGRRESEKLFF. The DNA for the CDR3 is TGTGCCAGTAGTTCCGAGGGGCGGAGGGAGAGTGAAAAACTGTTTTTT. The variable domain in full, with the rest retrieved from reference TRBV19 and TRBJ1-4, is DGGITQSPKYLFRKEGQNVTLSCEQNLNHDAMYWYRQDPGQGLRLIYYSQIVNDFQKGDIAEGYSVSREKKESFPLTVTSAQKNPTAFYLCASSSEGRRESEKLFFGSGTQLSVL.